This T cell receptor (beta chain) was observed in a study of early T cells in non-severe SARS-CoV-2 infection. At the level of the study: Chains were not paired, and sequencing was done on bulk RNA from unsorted whole blood.

Whole-study results and caveats: Matching results from VDJdb favored anti-spike CD8 responses, leaving private and CD4 specificities undetected.

Unique molecular identifiers were affixed to single, distinct cDNA molecules. A single record per CDR3 protein comes from TCRdb applying MiXCR to the 5' RACE reads. Of more than 50,000 distinct CDR3 sequences in the sample, around 12% were seen once. A note on this clonotype: Its specificity is unknown.

The TCR comes from an adult who was a healthcare worker with PCR-confirmed SARS-CoV-2 infection or an uninfected control (not recorded which). The sample comprised whole blood.

CDR3 protein: CASGFWTASAQPQHF. The DNA of the CDR3 is TGTGCTAGTGGCTTTTGGACCGCTAGCGCTCAGCCCCAGCATTTT. This chain connects TRBV12-5 to TRBJ1-5; no clear D gene. The germline V gene encodes CDR1 LGHNT and CDR2 FRNRAP. CDR3 length: 15 residues. With 6 bases removed from V and 6 bases from J, the gap between germline ends came to 18 bases.